This T cell receptor beta chain stems from a study of cytomegalovirus exposure and HLA in healthy donors. About the research overall: In an earlier analysis, 117 million unique TCR beta sequences were found from some 200 million T cells.

This clone was detected only once. Its antigen remains unidentified. Study-wide results and caveats: Researchers reported from a later analysis that most CMV-associated TCR beta chains appeared HLA-restricted.

Primers included in the PCR were 60 Vbeta and 13 Jbeta primers. Clones were sequenced by immunoSEQ multiplex PCR, and TCRdb holds only the in-frame ones, with some missing. The sample lists about 150,000 clones, around 84% occurring once. The CDR3 is made up of 10 amino acids. Looked up from germline, CDR1 is DFQATT and CDR2 is SNEGSKA (reference sequence). Between the trimmed V and J ends, which lost 4 bases and 6 bases, there was a span of 4 bases. Sequences were obtained from PBMCs. The clonotype originates from a boy aged 2 to 10 in good health and CMV-seronegative. This chain joins TRBV20-1 and TRBJ2-1; no firm D call. In DNA form, the CDR3 reads TGCAGTGCTATCTCCAATGAGCAGTTCTTC. Translation: CSAISNEQFF.